Each of the 24 T cell receptor beta chains below was sequenced from the same sample in a study of Graves' ophthalmopathy and Graves' hyperthyroidism. Beta-chain TCR CDR3 regions were amplified from RNA transcripts. Scientists carried out first-round RT-PCR using HTBI primers and then a second-round multiplex PCR. TCRdb reprocessed the multiplex PCR reads with MiXCR, giving one entry per CDR3 protein. Among roughly 600,000 distinct CDR3 sequences listed, 35% to 45% were seen once. Material for sequencing was peripheral blood or thyroid tissue (not recorded which). The receptors derive from an adult man with Graves' hyperthyroidism.

V and J are TRBV2 and TRBJ1-6; the D gene is possibly TRBD1 (6 bases). The CDR3 extends over 16 amino acids. Germline V gene sequence: CDR1 SNHLY, CDR2 FYNNEI. Trimming removed 6 bases from V and 6 bases from J, with 18 bases in between. The CDR3 is CASREGGDLSNSPLHF. CDR3 nucleotide sequence: TGTGCCAGCAGGGAGGGGGGGGATTTATCTAATTCACCCCTCCACTTT.

This clonotype occurred a few times. The CDR3 reads CASSLVGTPSTDTQYF. The CDR3, as DNA: TGTGCCAGCAGCTTAGTGGGGACTCCGAGCACAGATACGCAGTATTTT. The chain couples TRBV7-8 to TRBJ2-3; D is perhaps TRBD2 (6 bases). Germline V gene sequence: CDR1 SGHVS, CDR2 FQNEAQ. This CDR3 comprises 16 residues. The germline V and J ends were trimmed by 1 base and 0 bases, with 11 bases remaining between them.

This clonotype appeared many times. The chain employs TRBV10-2 and TRBJ1-5, with D possibly matching TRBD1 (6 bases). Trimming took off 3 bases at V and 6 bases at J, with 12 bases between the two ends. The CDR3 runs 14 residues. The germline gives CDR1 WSHSY, CDR2 SAAADI. The CDR3, as DNA: TGCGCCAGCAGTGAAACAGGGAGTCCTCAGCCCCAGCATTTT. Translating gives CASSETGSPQPQHF.

This clonotype was counted ten times or more. CDR3 sequence: CAISPTGLDEQYF. The CDR3 DNA reads TGTGCCATCAGTCCGACAGGGCTCGACGAGCAGTACTTC. The chain links TRBV10-3 to TRBJ2-7, with 7 positions matching TRBD1. Germline values: CDR1 ENHRY, CDR2 SYGVKD. After removal of 5 bases from V and 5 bases from J, the junction contained 6 bases not matched to a gene. The CDR3 has 13 residues.

The chain uses TRBV15 and TRBJ1-5; D might be TRBD1 (6 bases). This CDR3 spans 14 amino acids. Trimming cost V 5 bases and J 7 bases, with 15 bases left between them. Germline V gene data show CDR1 as LNHNV and CDR2 as YYDKDF (reference sequence). The CDR3 nucleotides read TGTGCCACCAGCGCAGGGGTAGAGGGACAGCCCCAGCATTTT. Translation gives CATSAGVEGQPQHF.

The DNA of the CDR3 is TGCAGCGTTGAAATAACAGGACAGGAGGTATACGAGCAGTACTTC. Translation: CSVEITGQEVYEQYF. The chain recombines TRBV29-1 with TRBJ2-7, with 7 bases fitting TRBD1. V was pared by 2 bases and J by 4 bases, with 11 bases of the junction left unmatched. This CDR3 comprises 15 residues. Germline V gene lookup returns CDR1 SQVTM and CDR2 ANQGSEA.

Many counts were recorded for this clonotype. The chain links TRBV5-1 to TRBJ2-5; tentatively, D is TRBD2 (6 bases). Trimming shortened V by 4 bases and J by 3 bases, and 10 bases separated the two germline ends. The CDR3 is made up of 13 amino acids. Germline values: CDR1 SGHRS, CDR2 YFSETQ. The CDR3, as DNA: TGCGCCAGCAGCCGGGAGAGGGAAGAGACCCAGTACTTC. Its translation is CASSREREETQYF.

This clonotype has ten or more counts. The chain joins TRBV7-2 to TRBJ2-7, with 11 bases matching TRBD2. J gave up 6 bases and V 4 bases, and 8 bases lay outside the gene matches. Per germline, CDR1 SGHTA and CDR2 FQGNSA. The CDR3 is 15 amino acids. The CDR3 coding sequence is TGTGCCAGCAGCTCACATAGCGGGAGGGCCTCCGAGCAGTACTTC. Residues: CASSSHSGRASEQYF. Filled out from reference TRBV7-2 and TRBJ2-7, the complete variable domain reads GAGVSQSPSNKVTEKGKDVELRCDPISGHTALYWYRQSLGQGLEFLIYFQGNSAPDKSGLPSDRFSAERTGGSVSTLTIQRTQQEDSAVYLCASSSHSGRASEQYFGPGTRLTVT.

The chain joins TRBV7-9 to TRBJ1-3; 7 bases are shared with TRBD1. Germline CDR1 SEHNR, CDR2 FQNEAQ (reference sequence). The CDR3 runs to 15 residues. V lost 4 bases, J lost 0 bases, and 3 bases stayed unmatched. The CDR3 DNA follows: TGTGCCAGCAGCTCGGACAGGCCCTCTGGAAACACCATATATTTT. It is translated as CASSSDRPSGNTIYF.

This clonotype was detected ten times or more. V is TRBV7-8 and J is TRBJ2-2; perhaps TRBD2 as D (6 bases). The V gene lost 5 bases and the J gene lost 2 bases, with 21 bases spanning the gap. Looked up from germline, CDR1 is SGHVS and CDR2 is FQNEAQ. The CDR3 is 18 residues long. The CDR3 loop is CASSRPFEGRRNTGELFF. CDR3 sequence (DNA): TGTGCCAGCAGCCGCCCCTTTGAGGGGAGGCGAAACACCGGGGAGCTGTTTTTT.

This clonotype was observed at least ten times. The rearrangement uses TRBV11-2 and TRBJ1-5; D possibly corresponds to TRBD1 (6 bases). CDR1 and CDR2 from the germline V gene are SGHAT and FQNNGV. Trimming took off 3 bases at V and 7 bases at J, with 16 bases between the two ends. CDR3 size: 15 residues. In nucleotides, the CDR3 is TGTGCCAGCAGCTTGGTAGGCAGGGGAATCCAGCCCCAGCATTTT. Its protein product is CASSLVGRGIQPQHF.

For this clonotype: This sequence may be a read error, since a much larger clone differs from it by one base. The DNA is left out, because the CDR3 cannot be placed on it with certainty; the CDR3 is given as TCRdb lists it. The V gene is TRBV2, the J gene TRBJ1-2. Counting both end residues, the CDR3 totals 15 amino acids. The germline V gene encodes CDR1 SNHLY and CDR2 FYNNEI. This CDR3 reads CVSRVQYGVNYGCTF.

This clonotype was detected many times. V is TRBV12-3 or TRBV12-4 and J is TRBJ1-1; possible D gene TRBD1, 5 bases. The CDR3 covers 13 residues. V was cut by 5 bases and J by 8 bases, with 15 bases left in between. Written as DNA, the CDR3 is TGTGCCAGCAGTCCTGGGACGTTGGGAGAAGCTTTCTTT. This sequence encodes CASSPGTLGEAFF.

This clonotype was counted between two and nine times. This rearrangement joins TRBV3-1 to TRBJ1-3; a possible D gene is TRBD1 (6 bases). CDR3 size: 14 residues. Germline loops: CDR1 LGHDT, CDR2 YNNKEL (reference sequence). Trimming took 8 bases from V and 4 from J, leaving 15 bases between them. DNA for the CDR3: TGTGCCAGCGCTCTGGGGGCGCGAGGAAACACCATATATTTT. Protein: CASALGARGNTIYF.

There are many counts of this clonotype. CDR3 nucleotide sequence: TGCGCCAGCAGCCAAACACCGAGCTATGGCTACACCTTC. Its translation: CASSQTPSYGYTF. This chain links TRBV4-1 with TRBJ1-2; D remains ambiguous. CDR3 length: 13 residues. Trimming removed 2 bases at V and 4 bases at J, with 8 bases between. Per germline, CDR1 MGHRA and CDR2 YSYEKL.

V usage is TRBV7-6 and J usage is TRBJ1-2, with D maybe TRBD1 (5 bases). This CDR3 spans 13 amino acids. Germline CDR1 and CDR2: SGHVS and FNYEAQ. Trimming took 5 bases from V and 4 from J, leaving 11 bases between them. This CDR3 reads CASSGRRGYGYTF. In nucleotides, the CDR3 is TGTGCCAGCAGCGGTCGTAGGGGCTATGGCTACACCTTC.

The chain uses TRBV7-9 and TRBJ1-5; TRBD1 agrees at 9 bases. The CDR3 spans 17 residues. The trim removed 1 base at V and 1 base at J, leaving 5 bases unmatched. The germline V gene has CDR1 SEHNR and CDR2 FQNEAQ (reference sequence). The CDR3 coding sequence is TGTGCCAGCAGCTTAGTAGTGGGGACAGGGAGCAATCAGCCCCAGCATTTT. Its protein product is CASSLVVGTGSNQPQHF.

In this sample, this clonotype turned up a few times. The rearrangement uses TRBV12-3 or TRBV12-4 and TRBJ2-5; 7 bases align to TRBD1. This CDR3 contains 14 residues. After removal of 11 bases from V and 5 bases from J, the junction contained 14 bases not matched to a gene. In nucleotides, the CDR3 is TGTGCCCAAAGTGGGCAGGGGGTTGGTGAGACCCAGTACTTC. Amino acids: CAQSGQGVGETQYF.

In this sample, this clonotype turned up many times. V and J are TRBV10-2 and TRBJ2-7; D may be TRBD1 (5 bases). The CDR3 totals 13 residues. With 3 bases removed from V and 2 bases from J, the gap between germline ends came to 8 bases. Per germline, CDR1 WSHSY and CDR2 SAAADI. CDR3 region: CASSEQVAYEQYF. CDR3 DNA: TGCGCCAGCAGTGAACAGGTAGCCTACGAGCAGTACTTC.

This clonotype was detected a few times. The chain carries TRBV6-1 and TRBJ1-1; D remains ambiguous. CDR3 length: 12 amino acids. V lost 3 bases and J lost 6, with 8 bases in between. Germline V gene sequence: CDR1 MNHNS, CDR2 SASEGT. CDR3 in amino acids: CASSDYPPEAFF. The CDR3 bases are TGTGCCAGCAGTGATTACCCCCCTGAAGCTTTCTTT.

This clonotype was seen ten or more times. The chain is built from TRBV10-3 and TRBJ2-5; the match to TRBD2 covers 10 bases. CDR1 and CDR2 (germline): ENHRY, SYGVKD. The junction had 2 bases not matched to a gene; V was cut back by 8 bases and J by 5 bases. The CDR3 sequence is 12 residues long. The chain's CDR3 is CAIGLAAETQYF. The CDR3 coding sequence is TGTGCCATCGGACTAGCGGCGGAGACCCAGTACTTC.

The chain joins TRBV19 to TRBJ1-5; the D gene is possibly TRBD1 (6 bases). The CDR3 is 17 residues long. Between the trimmed V and J ends, which lost 2 bases and 0 bases, there was a span of 14 bases. Germline CDR1 LNHDA, CDR2 SQIVND (reference sequence). CDR3 amino acids: CASSILGQMNSNQPQHF. The CDR3, as DNA: TGTGCCAGTAGTATACTCGGACAGATGAATAGCAATCAGCCCCAGCATTTT.

This clonotype was detected ten times or more. V is TRBV29-1 and J is TRBJ1-1; D is unclear. Per germline, CDR1 SQVTM and CDR2 ANQGSEA. V lost 4 bases and J lost 0, with 9 bases in between. There are 13 residues in the CDR3. The DNA for the CDR3 is TGCAGCGTTGGAAGGGCTATGAACACTGAAGCTTTCTTT. Its protein product is CSVGRAMNTEAFF.

This clonotype was seen many times. The rearrangement joins TRBV5-4 to TRBJ2-7; tentative D call: TRBD1 (5 bases). The CDR3 consists of 13 residues. V lost 5 bases to trimming and J lost 2 bases, with 11 bases between them. Looked up from germline, CDR1 is SGHNT and CDR2 is YYREEE (reference sequence). In nucleotides, the CDR3 is TGTGCCAGCAGAGACAGAGGAGCCTACGAGCAGTACTTC. Translated, it gives CASRDRGAYEQYF.